This is a list of T cell receptor beta chains from one sample in a study of shared clonotypes between healthy human individuals. Sequencing was performed with immunoSEQ multiplex PCR; in TCRdb, only in-frame clones are kept and a portion is missing. This table holds more than 500,000 clones, 85% to 95% found once. Sequences were obtained from naive CD8+ T cells sorted from blood. These receptors came from a woman aged 25 to 39 in good health. Each CDR3 is given with its conserved first and last residue. D genes are given only for firm matches. Some rows have no size entry. The others give once, few or many, or a class for an expanded clone.

>.|.|TRBV13|13|TRBJ1-4
CASSAARVEKLFF
TGTGCCAGCAGCGCCGCCAGGGTTGAAAAACTGTTTTTT
>TRBD1|.|TRBV9|15|TRBJ1-5
CASSPGTGGGQPQHF
TGTGCCAGCAGCCCCGGGACAGGGGGAGGACAGCCCCAGCATTTT
>.|.|TRBV5-6|14|TRBJ2-7
CASSLDRNSYEQYF
TGTGCCAGCAGCTTGGACAGAAACTCCTACGAGCAGTACTTC
>.|.|TRBV6-5|12|TRBJ1-1
CASRSQNTEAFF
TGTGCCAGCAGATCTCAGAACACTGAAGCTTTCTTT
>.|.|TRBV6-5|13|TRBJ1-1
CASSYGSQTEAFF
TGTGCCAGCAGTTACGGTTCACAAACTGAAGCTTTCTTT
>.|.|TRBV28|12|TRBJ1-6
CARSSYNSPLHF
TGTGCGAGGAGCTCCTATAATTCACCCCTCCACTTT
>TRBD1|once|TRBV2|17|TRBJ2-3
CASSEEALGQGSDTQYF
TGTGCCAGCAGTGAAGAGGCTTTGGGACAGGGGTCAGATACGCAGTATTTT
>.|.|TRBV21-1|14|TRBJ1-2
CASSNLRVVSGYTF
TGTGCCAGCAGCAACCTCAGGGTAGTTAGTGGCTACACCTTC
>TRBD2|.|TRBV11-2|13|TRBJ2-1
CASSSDRDYEQFF
TGTGCCAGCAGCTCCGACCGGGACTACGAGCAGTTCTTC
>TRBD2|.|TRBV13|14|TRBJ2-7
CASSFLLAGGEQYF
TGTGCCAGCAGCTTCTTACTAGCGGGAGGCGAGCAGTACTTC
>.|.|TRBV27|13|TRBJ1-1
CASSLGSGWEAFF
TGTGCCAGCAGTTTGGGGTCTGGATGGGAAGCTTTCTTT
>.|.|TRBV19|15|TRBJ2-1
CASRIAKGGEYRQFF
TGTGCCAGTCGAATCGCTAAAGGAGGGGAGTATAGGCAGTTCTTC
>.|.|TRBV10-3|15|TRBJ2-4
CAISTSRDTFNIQYF
TGTGCCATCAGCACGTCTCGGGACACCTTTAACATTCAGTACTTC
>TRBD2|.|TRBV27|13|TRBJ2-7
CASRGTSVYEQYF
TGTGCCAGCAGAGGGACTAGCGTCTACGAGCAGTACTTC
>.|.|TRBV5-8|14|TRBJ2-2
CASSLFRGTGELFF
TGTGCCAGCAGCTTATTTCGAGGCACCGGGGAGCTGTTTTTT